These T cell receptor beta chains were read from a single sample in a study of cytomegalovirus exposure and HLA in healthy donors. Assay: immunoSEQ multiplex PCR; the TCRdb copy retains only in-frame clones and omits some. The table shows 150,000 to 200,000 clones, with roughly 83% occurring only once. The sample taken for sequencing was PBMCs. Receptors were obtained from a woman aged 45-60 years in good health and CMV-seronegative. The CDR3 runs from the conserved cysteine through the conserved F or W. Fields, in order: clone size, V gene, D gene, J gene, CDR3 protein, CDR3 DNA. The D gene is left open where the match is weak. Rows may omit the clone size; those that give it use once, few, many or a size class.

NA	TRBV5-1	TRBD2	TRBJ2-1	CASRTRDGLADNEQFF	TGCGCCAGCAGAACTCGGGACGGGCTAGCGGACAATGAGCAGTTCTTC
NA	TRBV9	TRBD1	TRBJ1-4	CASSALPALDRELGEKLFF	TGTGCCAGCAGCGCGCTTCCCGCCTTGGACAGGGAATTAGGCGAAAAACTGTTTTTT
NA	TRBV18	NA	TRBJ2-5	CASSRAVMYQETQYF	TGTGCCAGCTCACGGGCAGTAATGTACCAAGAGACCCAGTACTTC
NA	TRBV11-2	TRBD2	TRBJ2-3	CASSSRAASGRDTQYF	TGTGCCAGCAGCTCCAGGGCAGCCAGCGGGAGAGATACGCAGTATTTT
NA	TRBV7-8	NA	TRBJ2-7	CASSPGLRGLGNEQYF	TGTGCCAGCAGCCCGGGACTGAGGGGGCTGGGGAACGAGCAGTACTTC
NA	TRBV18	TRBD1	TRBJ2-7	CASSDRDSLSYEQYF	TGTGCCAGCTCGGACCGGGACAGTCTATCCTACGAGCAGTACTTC
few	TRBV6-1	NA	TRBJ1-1	CASSDPGQLHTEAFF	TGTGCCAGCAGTGATCCGGGACAACTTCACACTGAAGCTTTCTTT
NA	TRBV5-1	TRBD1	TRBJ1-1	CASSWGQGAGGAEAFF	TGCGCCAGCAGCTGGGGACAGGGAGCGGGGGGCGCTGAAGCTTTCTTT
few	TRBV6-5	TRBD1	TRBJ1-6	CASSSTGTGNSPLHF	TGTGCCAGCAGTTCCACCGGGACAGGCAATTCACCCCTCCACTTT
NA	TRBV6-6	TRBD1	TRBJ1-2	CASKKDGRGSYGYTF	TGTGCCAGCAAAAAGGACGGCAGGGGGTCCTATGGCTACACCTTC
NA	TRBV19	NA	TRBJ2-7	CASSHPPGYEQYF	TGTGCCAGTAGCCACCCGCCAGGATACGAGCAGTACTTC
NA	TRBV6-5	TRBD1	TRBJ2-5	CASSSGTGALETQYF	TGTGCCAGCAGTTCCGGGACAGGGGCGTTGGAGACCCAGTACTTC
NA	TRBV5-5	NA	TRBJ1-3	CASSFTTGIRNTIYF	TGTGCCAGCAGCTTTACTACAGGGATTAGAAACACCATATATTTT
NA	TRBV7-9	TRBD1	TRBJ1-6	CASSFSRDSKLHF	TGTGCCAGCAGCTTTTCCCGGGACAGCAAACTCCACTTT
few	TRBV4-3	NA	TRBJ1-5	CASSQEQASNQPQHF	TGCGCCAGCAGCCAAGAGCAGGCTAGCAATCAGCCCCAGCATTTT
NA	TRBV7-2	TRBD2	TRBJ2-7	CASSLDQRGAGEQCF	TGTGCCAGCAGCTTAGATCAGCGGGGGGCGGGCGAGCAGTGCTTC
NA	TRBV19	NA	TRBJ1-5	CASSIGLSNQPQHF	TGTGCCAGTAGTATAGGACTGAGCAATCAGCCCCAGCATTTT
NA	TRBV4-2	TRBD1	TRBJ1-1	CASSQEYRGNTEAFF	TGTGCCAGCAGCCAAGAATACAGGGGAAACACTGAAGCTTTCTTT
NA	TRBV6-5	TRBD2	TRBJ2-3	CASSQRGKSTDTQYF	TGTGCCAGCAGCCAGCGGGGCAAAAGCACAGATACGCAGTATTTT
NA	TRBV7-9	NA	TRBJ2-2	CASSLDAQGTGELFF	TGTGCCAGCAGCTTAGACGCCCAGGGCACCGGGGAGCTGTTTTTT
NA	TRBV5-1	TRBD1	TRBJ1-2	CASRGQGVNPSDYGYTF	TGCGCCAGCCGGGGACAGGGGGTGAATCCTTCGGACTATGGCTACACCTTC
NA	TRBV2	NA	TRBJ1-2	CAGRQPHYYGYTF	TGTGCCGGCAGACAGCCGCATTACTATGGCTACACCTTC
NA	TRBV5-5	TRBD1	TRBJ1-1	CASSYWDRGNTEAFF	TGTGCCAGCAGCTACTGGGACAGGGGGAACACTGAAGCTTTCTTT
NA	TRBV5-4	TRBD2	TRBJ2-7	CASTWGGREYF	TGTGCCAGCACCTGGGGCGGGAGGGAGTACTTC
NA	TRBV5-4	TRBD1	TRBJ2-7	CASSKQGVVYEQYF	TGTGCCAGCAGCAAACAGGGGGTGGTCTACGAGCAGTACTTC
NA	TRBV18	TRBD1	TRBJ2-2	CASSPRQGARTGELFF	TGTGCCAGCTCACCCCGACAGGGGGCGAGGACCGGGGAGCTGTTTTTT
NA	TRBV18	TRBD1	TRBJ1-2	CASSRQGSYGYTF	TGTGCCAGCTCACGACAGGGGAGCTATGGCTACACCTTC
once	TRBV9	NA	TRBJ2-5	CASSVWGGPQETQYF	TGTGCCAGCAGCGTCTGGGGGGGGCCGCAAGAGACCCAGTACTTC
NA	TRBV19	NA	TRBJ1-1	CASSIVGGTEAFF	TGTGCCAGTAGTATTGTCGGTGGCACTGAAGCTTTCTTT
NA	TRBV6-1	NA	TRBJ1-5	CAGGVSNQPQHF	TGTGCCGGAGGGGTGAGCAATCAGCCCCAGCATTTT
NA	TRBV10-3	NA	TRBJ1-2	CAISESRGRGLINYGYTF	TGTGCCATCAGTGAGTCGCGGGGTAGGGGACTCATCAACTATGGCTACACCTTC
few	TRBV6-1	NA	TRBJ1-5	CASRYREGSNQPQHF	TGTGCCAGCAGGTACAGGGAGGGAAGCAATCAGCCCCAGCATTTT
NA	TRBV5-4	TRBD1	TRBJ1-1	CASSLGPGQGNTEAFF	TGTGCCAGCAGCTTGGGACCGGGACAGGGGAACACTGAAGCTTTCTTT
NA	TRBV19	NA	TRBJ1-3	CASHSSGVSSGNTIYF	TGTGCCAGCCACAGCTCAGGGGTCTCGTCTGGAAACACCATATATTTT
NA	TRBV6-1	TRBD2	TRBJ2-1	CASSGTTSRNEQFF	TGTGCCAGCAGCGGGACTACGTCAAGAAATGAGCAGTTCTTC
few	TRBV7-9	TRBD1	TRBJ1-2	CASSLGLQGDYTF	TGTGCCAGCAGCTTAGGGCTACAGGGGGACTACACCTTC
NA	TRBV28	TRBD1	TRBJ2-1	CASSPKRTGTGNEQFF	TGTGCCAGCAGTCCGAAACGGACAGGGACAGGTAATGAGCAGTTCTTC
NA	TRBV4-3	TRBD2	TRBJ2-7	CASSQGGRGEQYF	TGCGCCAGCAGCCAAGGTGGGAGGGGCGAGCAGTACTTC
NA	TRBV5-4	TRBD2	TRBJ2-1	CASSGLAGLTNNEQFF	TGTGCCAGCAGCGGACTAGCGGGTCTGACCAACAATGAGCAGTTCTTC
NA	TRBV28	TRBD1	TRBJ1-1	CASSSPGTGVTEAFF	TGTGCCAGCAGTTCTCCCGGGACAGGGGTTACTGAAGCTTTCTTT
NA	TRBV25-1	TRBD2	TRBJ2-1	CASSEMGLAATYNEQFF	TGTGCCAGCAGTGAAATGGGACTAGCGGCTACCTACAACGAGCAGTTCTTC
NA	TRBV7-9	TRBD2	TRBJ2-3	CASRLGLAGAAYLDTQYF	TGTGCCAGCAGGCTCGGACTAGCGGGGGCCGCCTACTTAGATACGCAGTATTTT
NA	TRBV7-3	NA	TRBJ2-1	CASSQSGQGSYNEQFF	TGTGCCAGCAGCCAGAGTGGGCAGGGGTCCTACAATGAGCAGTTCTTC
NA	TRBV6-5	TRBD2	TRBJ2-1	CASSSPSGGNEQFF	TGTGCCAGCAGTTCCCCTAGCGGGGGTAATGAGCAGTTCTTC
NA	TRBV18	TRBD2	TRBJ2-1	CASSPQRDLLFF	TGTGCCAGCTCACCACAGCGGGACCTCCTGTTCTTC
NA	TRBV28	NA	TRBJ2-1	CASRNLYNEQFF	TGTGCCAGCAGAAACTTATACAATGAGCAGTTCTTC
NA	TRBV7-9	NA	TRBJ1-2	CASSHFGEIMGGYTF	TGTGCCAGCAGCCACTTCGGGGAGATAATGGGGGGCTACACCTTC
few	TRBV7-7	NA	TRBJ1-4	CASSLAAGEKLFF	TGTGCTAGCAGCTTAGCGGCCGGGGAAAAACTGTTTTTT
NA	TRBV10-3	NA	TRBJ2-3	CAIREGGSGLQDTQYF	TGTGCCATCAGGGAGGGTGGAAGCGGACTACAGGATACGCAGTATTTT
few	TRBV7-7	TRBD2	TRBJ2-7	CASSPYPSGRAYEQYF	TGTGCTAGCAGTCCTTACCCTAGCGGGAGGGCCTACGAGCAGTACTTC
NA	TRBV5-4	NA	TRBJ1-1	CASSWGQSEAFF	TGTGCCAGCAGCTGGGGCCAGTCTGAAGCTTTCTTT
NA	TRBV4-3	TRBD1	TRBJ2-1	CASSQARTGGYNEQFF	TGCGCCAGCAGCCAAGCCCGGACAGGGGGCTACAATGAGCAGTTCTTC
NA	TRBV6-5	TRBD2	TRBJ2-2	CASTGTRNTGELFF	TGTGCCAGCACCGGGACTAGAAACACCGGGGAGCTGTTTTTT
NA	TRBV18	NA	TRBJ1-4	CASSPTGTNEKLFF	TGTGCCAGCTCACCGACAGGAACTAATGAAAAACTGTTTTTT
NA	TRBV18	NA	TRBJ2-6	CASSPPGGAGANVLTF	TGTGCCAGCTCACCACCGGGGGGTGCCGGGGCCAACGTCCTGACTTTC
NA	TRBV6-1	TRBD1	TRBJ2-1	CASRPGQHSYNEQFF	TGTGCCAGCAGGCCGGGACAGCACTCCTACAATGAGCAGTTCTTC
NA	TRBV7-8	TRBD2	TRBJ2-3	CASSYQRRLAGATDTQYF	TGTGCCAGCAGCTACCAACGACGACTAGCGGGAGCGACAGATACGCAGTATTTT